This T cell receptor beta chain was sequenced in a study of blood T cell repertoires in COVID-19. Study details: Collection of acute and convalescent COVID-19 samples took place in the United States, Italy and Spain.

In the study's own analysis: Using reference gene primer amplification, nucleated cell counts were estimated. Sequencing was performed with immunoSEQ multiplex PCR; in TCRdb, only in-frame clones are kept and a portion is missing. That table gives V, J and clone size, and the DNA gave D and trimming. This table has about 200,000 clones, over 60% appearing once. This CDR3 contains 15 residues. Germline-derived CDR1 and CDR2 are SGHRS and YFSETQ. J was trimmed by 4 bases and V by 0 bases; bases with no gene match: 0. The receptor was derived from a woman in her 70s with acute or convalescent COVID-19. This sequence joins TRBV5-1 and TRBJ2-3; 12 bases align to TRBD2. The sequencing input was peripheral blood. The CDR3 DNA follows: TGCGCCAGCAGCTTGGGACTAGCGGGGGCAGATACGCAGTATTTT. Translating it yields CASSLGLAGADTQYF.